This is a list of T cell receptor beta chains from one sample in a study of blood T cells in healthy people across ages. Each CDR3 protein gets one entry after TCRdb re-called the 5' RACE reads with MiXCR. The table has just over 800,000 distinct CDR3 sequences, roughly 60% seen once. Sequencing was done on a sample of blood. The receptors come from a man between 25 and 39 years old in good health. Each CDR3 is given with its conserved first and last residue. D genes are given only for firm matches. Clone size appears in some rows only: once, few, many, or a class for an expanded clone.

.,.,TRBV6-2/TRBV6-3,TRBJ1-5,TGTGCCAGCAAAGATTGGGGCTTAAATCAGCCCCAGCATTTT,CASKDWGLNQPQHF
.,.,TRBV5-1,TRBJ2-2,TGCGCCAGCAGCTTGTGGCGAGAGAACACCGGGGAGCTGTTTTTT,CASSLWRENTGELFF
.,.,TRBV20-1,TRBJ1-5,TGCAGTGCTAGAACCGGGGGCTATAGCAATCAGCCCCAGCATTTT,CSARTGGYSNQPQHF
.,.,TRBV4-1,TRBJ2-5,TGCGCCAGCAGCCAAGTGGGGCTACCCCAAGGGACCCAGTACTTC,CASSQVGLPQGTQYF
few,TRBD1,TRBV6-5,TRBJ1-2,TGTGCCAGCAGTGGACAGGGGGTTGGCTATGGCTACACCTTC,CASSGQGVGYGYTF
.,TRBD1,TRBV2,TRBJ1-2,TGTGCCAGCAGGCAACAGGGGAACTATGGCTACACCTTC,CASRQQGNYGYTF
few,.,TRBV6-6,TRBJ2-5,TGTGCCAGCAGTTACGATCAAGCAGAGACCCAGTACTTC,CASSYDQAETQYF
.,.,TRBV5-5,TRBJ2-7,TGTGCCAGCATGATGGGGAGCTCCTACGAGCAGTACTTC,CASMMGSSYEQYF
.,TRBD2,TRBV6-4,TRBJ2-1,TGTGCCAGCAGTACACTAGCGGGGCCGGAAGAGCAGTTCTTC,CASSTLAGPEEQFF
.,TRBD1,TRBV5-5,TRBJ2-1,TGTGCCAGCAGCGAGCAGGGGGACAATGAGCAGTTCTTC,CASSEQGDNEQFF
.,TRBD1,TRBV12-3/TRBV12-4,TRBJ2-5,TGTGCCAGCAGTTTAGGTCCAGGGGGCTTAGAGACCCAGTACTTC,CASSLGPGGLETQYF
.,.,TRBV9,TRBJ1-2,TGTGCCAGCAGCGTAGGAGGGGTCGGGGGCTACACCTTC,CASSVGGVGGYTF
.,.,TRBV6-5,TRBJ1-1,TGTGCCAGCAGAGGGGAGGGGAACACTGAAGCTTTCTTT,CASRGEGNTEAFF
.,TRBD2,TRBV20-1,TRBJ2-1,TGCAGTGCATACGGACTAGCGGGGGGACGCTCCTACAATGAGCAGTTCTTC,CSAYGLAGGRSYNEQFF
.,.,TRBV3-1,TRBJ1-5,TGTGCCAGCAGCCAAGTTCGGCCTCGGGGTCTTGGCAATCAGCCCCAGCATTTT,CASSQVRPRGLGNQPQHF
.,.,TRBV5-5,TRBJ1-2,TGTGCCAGCAGCTTTAGGACAACAGAGGTTAACTATGGCTACACCTTC,CASSFRTTEVNYGYTF
few,.,TRBV7-2,TRBJ1-2,TGTGCCAGCAGCTTAGTCAGGGAGAAGGGCTACACCTTC,CASSLVREKGYTF
few,TRBD2,TRBV10-3,TRBJ2-3,TGTGCCATCAGTGAGTCGGGACTAGCGGGAGTAGATACGCAGTATTTT,CAISESGLAGVDTQYF
.,.,TRBV20-1,TRBJ2-5,TGCAGTGCTGGAGGATGGGGAGAGACCCAGTACTTC,CSAGGWGETQYF
.,TRBD2,TRBV4-3,TRBJ2-2,TGCGCCAGCAGCCATCGCACAGGGCTAGCGGGGGGCACCGGGGAGCTGTTTTTT,CASSHRTGLAGGTGELFF
few,.,TRBV13,TRBJ2-7,TGTGCCAGCAGCATCCGGGATATAAAAGAGCAGTACTTC,CASSIRDIKEQYF
.,.,TRBV6-5,TRBJ1-4,TGTGCCAGCAGTTACTCCAGGGCCCTTGCAACTAATGAAAAACTGTTTTTT,CASSYSRALATNEKLFF
.,.,TRBV27,TRBJ2-7,TGTGCCAGCAGACAGGGAGGGCTCGAGCAGTACTTC,CASRQGGLEQYF
few,.,TRBV28,TRBJ2-7,TGTGCCAGCAGTTTCCGACCTTCTAGCCCCGAGCAGTACTTC,CASSFRPSSPEQYF
.,TRBD1,TRBV20-1,TRBJ2-1,TGCAGTGCTAGAGCGCCGGGACAGAGTTTCTACAATGAGCAGTTCTTC,CSARAPGQSFYNEQFF
few,.,TRBV28,TRBJ1-2,TGTGCCACCAAGTTTAGTCAGGGTTACTATGGCTACACCTTC,CATKFSQGYYGYTF
few,.,TRBV2,TRBJ2-6,TGTGCCAGCAGCCTGGACAGACTAAATCCCTCTGGGGCCAACGTCCTGACTTTC,CASSLDRLNPSGANVLTF
few,.,TRBV6-5,TRBJ2-7,TGTGCCAGCAGTTACTCCACCCCGGGTAGCTCCTACGAGCAGTACTTC,CASSYSTPGSSYEQYF
.,.,TRBV15,TRBJ2-3,TGTGCCACCAGCAGAGACGGACGGAATACGCAGTATTTT,CATSRDGRNTQYF
once,TRBD1,TRBV5-1,TRBJ2-7,TGCGCCAGCACCTTCTCAGGGGGCTACTACGAGCAGTACTTC,CASTFSGGYYEQYF
.,.,TRBV28,TRBJ2-3,TGTGCCAGCAGTTTTGAGCCTCAGGGAGATAGCACAGATACGCAGTATTTT,CASSFEPQGDSTDTQYF
.,TRBD2,TRBV5-5,TRBJ2-1,TGTGCCAGCAGCTTTGGACTAGCGGAGTCCAATGAGCAGTTCTTC,CASSFGLAESNEQFF
once,.,TRBV15,TRBJ1-5,TGTGCCACCAGCAGAGATCTGCCGGGAGTTCAGCATTTT,CATSRDLPGVQHF
.,TRBD1,TRBV4-3,TRBJ2-7,TGCGCCAGCAGCGGAGGGACAGGGGCCTACGAGCAGTACTTC,CASSGGTGAYEQYF
.,.,TRBV6-1,TRBJ2-5,TGTGCCAGCAGTGAATTTGCCGGGCAGGGGAAAGAGACCCAGTACTTC,CASSEFAGQGKETQYF
.,.,TRBV20-1,TRBJ2-7,TGCAGTGCTAGAGATGGGGGGGGGGCCCCTTACAATGAGCAGTACTTC,CSARDGGGAPYNEQYF
.,.,TRBV9,TRBJ2-7,TGTGCCAGCAGCGCGCGGAACACGGGATCCTACGAGCAGTACTTC,CASSARNTGSYEQYF